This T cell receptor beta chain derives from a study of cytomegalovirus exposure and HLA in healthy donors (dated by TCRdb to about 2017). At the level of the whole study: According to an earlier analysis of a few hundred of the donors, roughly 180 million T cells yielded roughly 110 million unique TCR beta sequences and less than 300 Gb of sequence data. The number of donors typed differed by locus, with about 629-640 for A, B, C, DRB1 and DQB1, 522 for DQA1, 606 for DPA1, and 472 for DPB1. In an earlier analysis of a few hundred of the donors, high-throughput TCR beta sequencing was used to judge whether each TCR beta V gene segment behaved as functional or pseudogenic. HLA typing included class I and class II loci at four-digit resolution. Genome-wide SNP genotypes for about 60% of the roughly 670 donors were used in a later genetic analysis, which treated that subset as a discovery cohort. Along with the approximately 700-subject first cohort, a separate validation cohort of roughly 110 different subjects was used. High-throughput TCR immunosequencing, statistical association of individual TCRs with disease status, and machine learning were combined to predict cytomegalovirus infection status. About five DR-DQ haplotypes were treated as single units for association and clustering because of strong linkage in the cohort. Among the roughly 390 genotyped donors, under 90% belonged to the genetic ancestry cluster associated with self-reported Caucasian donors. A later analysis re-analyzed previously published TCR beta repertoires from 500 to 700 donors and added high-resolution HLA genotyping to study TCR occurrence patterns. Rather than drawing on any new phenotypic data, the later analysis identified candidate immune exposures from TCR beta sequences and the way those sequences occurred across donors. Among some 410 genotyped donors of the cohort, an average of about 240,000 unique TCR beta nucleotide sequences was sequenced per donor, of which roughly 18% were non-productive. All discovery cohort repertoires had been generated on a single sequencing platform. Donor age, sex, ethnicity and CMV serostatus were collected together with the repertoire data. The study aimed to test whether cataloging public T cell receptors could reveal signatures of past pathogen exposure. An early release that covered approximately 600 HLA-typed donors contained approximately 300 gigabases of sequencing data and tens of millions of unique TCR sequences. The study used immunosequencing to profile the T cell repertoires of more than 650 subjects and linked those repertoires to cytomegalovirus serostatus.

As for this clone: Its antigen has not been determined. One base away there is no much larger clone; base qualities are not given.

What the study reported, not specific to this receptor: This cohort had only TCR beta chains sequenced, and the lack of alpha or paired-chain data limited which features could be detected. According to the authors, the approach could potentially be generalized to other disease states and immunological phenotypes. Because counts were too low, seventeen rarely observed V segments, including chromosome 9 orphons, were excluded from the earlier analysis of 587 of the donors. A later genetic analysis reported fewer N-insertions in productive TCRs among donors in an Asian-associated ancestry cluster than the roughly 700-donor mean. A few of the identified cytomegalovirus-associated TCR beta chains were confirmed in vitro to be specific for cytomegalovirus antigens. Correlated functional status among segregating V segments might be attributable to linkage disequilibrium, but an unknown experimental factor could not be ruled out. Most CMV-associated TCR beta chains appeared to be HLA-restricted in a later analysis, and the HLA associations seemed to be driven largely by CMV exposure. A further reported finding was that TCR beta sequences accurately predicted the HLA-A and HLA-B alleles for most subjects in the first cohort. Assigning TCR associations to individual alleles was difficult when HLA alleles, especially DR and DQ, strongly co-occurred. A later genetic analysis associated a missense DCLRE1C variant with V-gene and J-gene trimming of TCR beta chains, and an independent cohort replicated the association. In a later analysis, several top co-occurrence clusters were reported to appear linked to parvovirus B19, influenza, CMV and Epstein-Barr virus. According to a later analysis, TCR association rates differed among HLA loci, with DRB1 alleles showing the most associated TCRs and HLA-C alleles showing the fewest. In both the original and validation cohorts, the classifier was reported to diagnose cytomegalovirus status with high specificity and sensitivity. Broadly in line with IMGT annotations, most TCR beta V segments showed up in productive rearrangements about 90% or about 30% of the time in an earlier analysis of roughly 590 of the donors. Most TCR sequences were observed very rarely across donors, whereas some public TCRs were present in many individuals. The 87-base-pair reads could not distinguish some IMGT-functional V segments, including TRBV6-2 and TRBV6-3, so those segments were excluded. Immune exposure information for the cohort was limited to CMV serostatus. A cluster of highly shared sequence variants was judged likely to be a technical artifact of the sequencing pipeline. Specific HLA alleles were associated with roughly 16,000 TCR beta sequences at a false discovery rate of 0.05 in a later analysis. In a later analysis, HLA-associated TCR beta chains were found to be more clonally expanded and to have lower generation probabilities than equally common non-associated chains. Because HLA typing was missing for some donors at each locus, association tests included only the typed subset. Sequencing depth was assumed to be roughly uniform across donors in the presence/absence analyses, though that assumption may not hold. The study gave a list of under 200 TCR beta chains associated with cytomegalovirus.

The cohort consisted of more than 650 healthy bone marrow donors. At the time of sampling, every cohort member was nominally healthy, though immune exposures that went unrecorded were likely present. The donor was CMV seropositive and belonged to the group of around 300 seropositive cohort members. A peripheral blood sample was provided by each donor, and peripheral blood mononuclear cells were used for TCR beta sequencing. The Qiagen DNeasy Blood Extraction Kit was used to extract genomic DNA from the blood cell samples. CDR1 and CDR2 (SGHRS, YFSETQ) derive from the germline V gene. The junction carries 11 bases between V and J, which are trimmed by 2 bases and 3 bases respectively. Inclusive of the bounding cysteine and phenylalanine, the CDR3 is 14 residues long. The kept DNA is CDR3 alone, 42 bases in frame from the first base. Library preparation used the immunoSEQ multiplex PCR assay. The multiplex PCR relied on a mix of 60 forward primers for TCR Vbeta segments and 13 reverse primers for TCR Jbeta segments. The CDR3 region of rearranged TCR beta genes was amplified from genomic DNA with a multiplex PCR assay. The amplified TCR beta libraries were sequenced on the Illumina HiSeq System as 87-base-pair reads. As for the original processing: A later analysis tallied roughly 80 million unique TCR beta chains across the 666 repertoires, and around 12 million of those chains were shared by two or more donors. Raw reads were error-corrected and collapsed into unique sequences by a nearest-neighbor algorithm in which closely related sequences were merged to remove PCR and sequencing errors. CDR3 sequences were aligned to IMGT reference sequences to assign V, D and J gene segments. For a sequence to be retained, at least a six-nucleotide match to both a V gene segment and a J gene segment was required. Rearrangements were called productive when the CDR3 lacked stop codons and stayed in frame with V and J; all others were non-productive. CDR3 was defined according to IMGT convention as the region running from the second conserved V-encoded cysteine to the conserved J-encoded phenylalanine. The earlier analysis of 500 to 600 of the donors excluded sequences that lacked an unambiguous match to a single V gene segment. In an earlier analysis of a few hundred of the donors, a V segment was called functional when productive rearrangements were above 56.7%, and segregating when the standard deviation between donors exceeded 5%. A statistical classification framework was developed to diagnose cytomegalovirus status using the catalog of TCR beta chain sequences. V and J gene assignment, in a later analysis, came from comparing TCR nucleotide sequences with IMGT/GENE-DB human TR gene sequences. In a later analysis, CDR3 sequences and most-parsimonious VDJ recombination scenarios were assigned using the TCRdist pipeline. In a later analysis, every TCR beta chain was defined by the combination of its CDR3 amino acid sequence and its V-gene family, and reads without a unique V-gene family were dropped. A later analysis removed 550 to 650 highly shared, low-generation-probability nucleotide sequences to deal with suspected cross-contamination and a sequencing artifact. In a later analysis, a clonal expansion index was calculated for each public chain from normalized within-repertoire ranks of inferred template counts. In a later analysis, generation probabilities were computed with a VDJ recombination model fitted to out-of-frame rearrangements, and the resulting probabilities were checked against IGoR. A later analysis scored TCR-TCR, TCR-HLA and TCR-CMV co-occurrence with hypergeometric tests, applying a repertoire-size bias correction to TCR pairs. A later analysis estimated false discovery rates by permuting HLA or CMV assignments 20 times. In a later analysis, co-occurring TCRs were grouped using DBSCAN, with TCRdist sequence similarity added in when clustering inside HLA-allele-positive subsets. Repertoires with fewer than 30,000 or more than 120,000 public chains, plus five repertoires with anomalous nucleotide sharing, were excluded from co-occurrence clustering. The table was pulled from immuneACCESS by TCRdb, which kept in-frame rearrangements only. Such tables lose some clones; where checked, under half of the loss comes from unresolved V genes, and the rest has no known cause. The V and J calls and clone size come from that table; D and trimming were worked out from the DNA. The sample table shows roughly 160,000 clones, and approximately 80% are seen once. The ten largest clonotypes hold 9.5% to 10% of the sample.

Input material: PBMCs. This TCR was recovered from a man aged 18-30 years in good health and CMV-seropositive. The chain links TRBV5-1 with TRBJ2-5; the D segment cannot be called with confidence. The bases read TGCGCCAGCAGCTTACAAATGCTAGAAGAGACCCAGTACTTC. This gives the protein CASSLQMLEETQYF.